This T cell receptor beta chain was captured in a study of beta chain features in type 1 diabetes. Study-wide results and caveats: A moderate, significant TCRB CDR3 shortening appeared in type 1 diabetes across four CD4+ subsets. Reduced insertions and increased deletions marked VDJ junctions in type 1 diabetes patients.

All of the isolated RNA was reverse transcribed, so expressed TCRB transcripts were sequenced. The protocol was immunoSEQ multiplex PCR, while the TCRdb copy is restricted to in-frame clones and leaves out a portion. The profile shows approximately 16,000 clones, roughly three quarters of them singletons. Turning to this clone: Its antigen is currently unknown.

Germline V gives CDR1 MNHEY, CDR2 SMNVEV (reference sequence). CDR3 length equals 13 residues. With 6 bases clipped from V and 2 bases from J, the junction kept 3 bases outside the gene matches. Specimen: stem cell memory CD4+ T cells from blood. This receptor was identified in a man aged 25 to 40 with type 1 diabetes. The chain uses TRBV27 and TRBJ2-5; 7 positions match TRBD2. Written as DNA, the CDR3 is TGTGCCAGCAGCCCAGCGGGACAAGAGACCCAGTACTTC. Encoded protein: CASSPAGQETQYF.